These 9 T cell receptor beta chains came from one sample sequenced in a study of STAT5B mutations in CD4+ large granular lymphocyte leukemia. Clones were sequenced by immunoSEQ multiplex PCR, and TCRdb holds only the in-frame ones, with some missing. The table lists 30,000 to 35,000 clones, nearly 90% of them singletons. The sequencing input was CD4+ T cells from blood buffy coats. These receptors originate from a human donor in good health.

As concerns this clone: This sample includes further DNA sequences coding for the same CDR3. The CDR3 sequence is CSAIGNEQYF. The CDR3 DNA reads TGCAGTGCTATCGGGAACGAGCAGTACTTC. V usage is TRBV20-1 and J usage is TRBJ2-7, with a tentative D call TRBD2 (5 bases). The CDR3 is 10 residues long. Trimming removed 4 bases from V and 5 bases from J, with 6 bases in between. CDR1 and CDR2 from the germline V gene are DFQATT and SNEGSKA (reference sequence).

J is TRBJ2-1 and V is TRBV5-1; TRBD2 aligns across 9 bases. Germline V CDR1 and CDR2: SGHRS, YFSETQ. This CDR3 region has 13 residues. V lost 7 bases to trimming and J lost 6 bases; unmatched junction nucleotides: 5. CDR3 amino acids: CASARSGSNEQFF. For the CDR3, the DNA is TGCGCCAGCGCGCGTAGCGGGAGCAATGAGCAGTTCTTC.

The chain recombines TRBV5-1 with TRBJ2-1; 14 nucleotides agree with TRBD2. Germline V CDR1 and CDR2: SGHRS, YFSETQ. The V gene end was trimmed by 4 bases and the J gene end by 3 bases; junction bases not matched to a gene: 6. The CDR3 has 17 amino acids. The CDR3 reads CASSTGTSGSLYNEQFF. In DNA form, the CDR3 reads TGCGCCAGCAGCACCGGGACTAGCGGGAGTCTCTACAATGAGCAGTTCTTC.

This clone appeared a few times. The rearrangement joins TRBV20-1 to TRBJ1-2; TRBD1 aligns across 7 bases. The CDR3 sequence is 11 residues long. Germline CDR1 reads DFQATT; CDR2 reads SNEGSKA (reference sequence). The CDR3 DNA reads as TGCAGCACAGGGGTTAACTATGGCTACACCTTC. Residues: CSTGVNYGYTF.

The rearrangement joins TRBV11-2 to TRBJ1-2; D uncertain. Trimming left V 0 bases short and J 1 base short, with 6 bases between. This CDR3 is 14 amino acids long. The germline V gene has CDR1 SGHAT and CDR2 FQNNGV. The CDR3 loop reads CASSLEQLNYGYTF. CDR3 in DNA: TGTGCCAGCAGCTTAGAACAGCTTAACTATGGCTACACCTTC.

The count of this clone is one. The J gene is TRBJ2-5, the V gene TRBV7-9; 10 bases map to TRBD2. The CDR3 length is 16 residues. From germline, CDR1 is SEHNR and CDR2 FQNEAQ (reference sequence). J lost 4 bases, V lost 3 bases, and 8 bases had no gene match. This chain's CDR3 is CASSFLSGRIGETQYF. The CDR3 DNA is TGTGCCAGCAGCTTCCTTAGCGGGAGGATTGGAGAGACCCAGTACTTC.

The V gene is TRBV6-6, the J gene TRBJ1-2; a possible D gene is TRBD1 (5 bases). Germline CDR1 is MNHNY and CDR2 is SVGAGI (reference sequence). The CDR3 runs to 13 residues. The V end lost 5 bases, the J end lost 3 bases, and 10 bases lay between the germline ends. The CDR3 DNA follows: TGTGCCAGCAGTCCGGGACGGCACTATGGCTACACCTTC. As protein: CASSPGRHYGYTF.

The V gene is TRBV6-5, the J gene TRBJ1-5; D uncertain. Deletions cut 4 bases from V and 1 base from J, with 11 bases between. This CDR3 contains 15 residues. CDR1 and CDR2 (germline): MNHEY, SVGAGI. The CDR3 bases are TGTGCCAGCAGTTCTGACGGACTAAGCAATCAGCCCCAGCATTTT. Translated, it gives CASSSDGLSNQPQHF.

V gene TRBV6-1 combines with J gene TRBJ1-2; 8 nucleotides line up with TRBD1. Germline V lookup: CDR1 MNHNS, CDR2 SASEGT. The CDR3 sequence is 13 residues long. J gave up 8 bases and V 7 bases, and 9 bases lay outside the gene matches. CDR3 region: CASTLDRGGGYTF. DNA of the CDR3: TGTGCCAGCACCCTCGACAGGGGTGGGGGCTACACCTTC.